There are many counts of the clone carrying this T cell receptor (beta chain). The antigen is not known. V lost 4 bases, J lost 2 bases, and 4 bases stayed unmatched. The CDR3 runs 17 residues. Germline V lookup: CDR1 KGHDR, CDR2 SFDVKD. The data were obtained in a study of metastatic and nonmetastatic thyroid tumors. Study in general: A comparison of repertoires was made across blood and tumor or nodule tissue from malignant and benign thyroid patients. Study results and limitations: TCR beta diversity was reportedly significantly higher in malignant thyroid tumors than benign nodules, in blood and tumor.

No treatment had been given to any patient before thyroid surgery. Study processing details: The study took CDR3 differences across clinicopathological groups and made a distant-metastasis classifier for papillary thyroid cancer from them. TCRdb re-analyzed the PCR reads using MiXCR. The V and J calls, along with clone size, are taken from TCRdb and not from the paper's own processing. Of fewer than 55,000 clones in the sample, around 17% were seen once. This clonotype originated in a female donor with papillary thyroid cancer or a benign thyroid nodule (not recorded which). Some clones in this sample may be carry-over from other donors' samples. The chain carries TRBV24-1 and TRBJ2-3; 14 nucleotides align to TRBD2. Sequencing input: blood. The CDR3 DNA reads as TGTGCCACCAGTGAAGGGACTAGCGGGAGCATCACAGATACGCAGTATTTT. Its protein product is CATSEGTSGSITDTQYF.